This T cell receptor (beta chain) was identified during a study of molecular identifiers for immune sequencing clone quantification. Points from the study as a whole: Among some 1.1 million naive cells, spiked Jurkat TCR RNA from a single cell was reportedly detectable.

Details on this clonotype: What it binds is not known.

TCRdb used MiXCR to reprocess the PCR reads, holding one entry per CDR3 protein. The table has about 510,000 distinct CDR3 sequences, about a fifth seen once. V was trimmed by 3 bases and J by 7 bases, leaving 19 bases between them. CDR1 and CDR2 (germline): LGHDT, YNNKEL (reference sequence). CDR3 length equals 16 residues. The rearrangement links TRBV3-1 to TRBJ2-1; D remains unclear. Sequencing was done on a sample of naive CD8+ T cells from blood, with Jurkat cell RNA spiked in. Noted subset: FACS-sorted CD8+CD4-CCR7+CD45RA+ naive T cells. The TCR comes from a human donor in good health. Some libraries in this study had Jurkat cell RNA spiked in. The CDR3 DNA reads TGTGCCAGCAGCCATGTGGCCGCCTCGACGATTAATGAGCAGTTCTTC. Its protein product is CASSHVAASTINEQFF.